Below, 17 T cell receptor beta chains from the same sample are listed, as sequenced in a study of CD8+CD57+ T cells in acquired aplastic anemia. The study profiled TCR beta VDJ and CDR3 using genomic DNA as template. TCRdb re-called the reads through MiXCR, storing one row per CDR3 protein. The sample carries just over 450,000 distinct CDR3 sequences, around a third recorded once. All sequencing subjects had displayed CD8+CD57+ cell expansion on flow cytometry. Sequencing was done on a sample of sorted CD4+, CD8+, or CD8+CD57+ T cells (not recorded which) from PBMCs. The receptors shown here come from a human donor with aplastic anemia.

In the case of this clonotype: Germline and junction disagree at one end, which may indicate a read error. The V call is TRBV7-2, the J call TRBJ2-2; D may be TRBD2 (5 bases). Germline-derived CDR1 and CDR2 are SGHTA and FQGNSA. The CDR3 totals 15 residues. CDR3 coding DNA: TGTGCCAGCAGCGTAGGAGATTCCGACACCGGGGAGCTGCCTTTT. Amino acid sequence: CASSVGDSDTGELPF.

V usage is TRBV19 and J usage is TRBJ1-4, with 10 bases matching TRBD1. The germline gives CDR1 LNHDA, CDR2 SQIVND (reference sequence). The CDR3 runs to 15 residues. Trimming took 7 bases from V and 3 from J; bases not matched to a gene: 5. Here the CDR3 reads CASNRQGASNEKLFF. CDR3 sequence (DNA): TGTGCCAGTAACCGACAGGGGGCATCTAATGAAAAACTGTTTTTT.

The sample holds many counts of this clonotype. The V gene is TRBV20-1, the J gene TRBJ1-2; D is perhaps TRBD1 (5 bases). There are 13 residues in the CDR3. With 3 bases removed from V and 7 bases from J, the gap between germline ends came to 15 bases. Germline V gives CDR1 DFQATT, CDR2 SNEGSKA (reference sequence). CDR3 loop: CSASPGGLGGYTF. DNA for the CDR3: TGCAGTGCTAGCCCCGGGGGATTGGGTGGCTACACCTTC.

This clonotype has just a few counts. The V call is TRBV20-1, the J call TRBJ2-7; possible D gene TRBD1, 6 bases. Trimming left V 6 bases short and J 0 bases short, with 15 bases between. The CDR3 runs 14 residues. Germline V CDR1 and CDR2: DFQATT, SNEGSKA (reference sequence). CDR3 coding DNA: TGCAGTGCCCCAGGGGCCGGGAACTCCTACGAGCAGTACTTC. Translated, it gives CSAPGAGNSYEQYF.

V usage is TRBV2 and J usage is TRBJ2-5; 13 bases agree with TRBD2. CDR1 is SNHLY, CDR2 FYNNEI, per germline. The V segment lost 7 bases and the J segment 5 bases; nucleotides outside the gene matches: 13. CDR3 length equals 17 residues. CDR3 loop: CASMAGRTSGRWETQYF. CDR3 in DNA: TGTGCCAGCATGGCCGGTCGGACTAGCGGGAGATGGGAGACCCAGTACTTC.

This chain links TRBV5-1 with TRBJ2-2, with D perhaps matching TRBD1 (5 bases). The germline V gene has CDR1 SGHRS and CDR2 YFSETQ. This CDR3 spans 17 amino acids. V lost 0 bases, J lost 0 bases, and 12 bases lay in between. CDR3 nucleotide sequence: TGCGCCAGCAGCTTGGGAAGAGGCAGGGCGAACACCGGGGAGCTGTTTTTT. This translates into CASSLGRGRANTGELFF.

V is TRBV30 and J is TRBJ2-2; maybe TRBD1 (5 bases). This CDR3 contains 14 residues. V lost 3 bases to trimming and J lost 1 base, with 9 bases between them. Germline V gene sequence: CDR1 GTSNPN, CDR2 SVGIG (reference sequence). The CDR3: CAWRVQGNTGELFF. For the CDR3, the DNA is TGTGCCTGGAGAGTCCAGGGGAACACCGGGGAGCTGTTTTTT. The whole variable domain, remainder taken from reference TRBV30 and TRBJ2-2, is SQTIHQWPATLVQPVGSPLSLECTVEGTSNPNLYWYRQAAGRGLQLLFYSVGIGQISSEVPQNLSASRPQDRQFILSSKKLLLSDSGFYLCAWRVQGNTGELFFGEGSRLTVL.

Of note for this clonotype: Being one base from a much bigger clone, this may be a read error. This chain joins TRBV5-1 and TRBJ2-7, with D possibly matching TRBD1 (6 bases). There are 14 residues in the CDR3. Per the germline V gene, CDR1 is SGHRS and CDR2 is YFSETQ. CDR3 region: CASSLGRDNYEQDF. CDR3 coding DNA: TGCGCCAGCAGCTTGGGACGGGACAACTACGAGCAGGACTTC.

V usage is TRBV2 and J usage is TRBJ2-7; a possible D gene is TRBD1 (6 bases). Germline V lookup: CDR1 SNHLY, CDR2 FYNNEI. The ends were cut back, 6 bases at V and 7 bases at J, with 19 bases in the middle. The CDR3 is 14 residues long. The CDR3 region has the DNA TGTGCCAGCAGGCAAGGGACACAGGTCGGAGAGCAGTACTTC. Its translation is CASRQGTQVGEQYF.

This clonotype was seen at least ten times. The chain carries TRBV19 and TRBJ2-5; the match to TRBD2 covers 12 bases. Germline V gene sequence: CDR1 LNHDA, CDR2 SQIVND (reference sequence). The V segment lost 5 bases and the J segment 2 bases; nucleotides outside the gene matches: 6. CDR3 length equals 16 residues. CDR3 DNA: TGTGCCAGTAGTGGGCGGACTAGCGGGACACAAGAGACCCAGTACTTC. The encoded protein is CASSGRTSGTQETQYF.

This clonotype was seen at least ten times. V gene TRBV7-3 combines with J gene TRBJ2-7, with 8 nucleotides matching TRBD2. CDR3 length: 13 residues. Germline CDR1 is SGHTA and CDR2 is FQGTGA. Trimming removed 5 bases from V and 7 bases from J; junction bases left unmatched: 7. CDR3 sequence: CASSAGLGREQYF. CDR3 DNA: TGTGCCAGCAGCGCGGGACTAGGACGGGAGCAGTACTTC.

The chain combines TRBV12-5 with TRBJ1-5, with D possibly matching TRBD1 (6 bases). This CDR3 is 14 amino acids long. Germline lookup yields CDR1 LGHNT and CDR2 FRNRAP. Trimming stripped 6 bases from V and 4 bases from J, with 13 bases between. The CDR3 DNA follows: TGTGCTAGTGGGCGAGGGGACAATAATCAGCCCCAGCATTTT. Its translation is CASGRGDNNQPQHF.

This sequence joins TRBV7-2 and TRBJ1-1; no definite D call. The germline gives CDR1 SGHTA, CDR2 FQGNSA. The CDR3 runs 15 residues. Deletions cut 5 bases from V and 0 bases from J, with 13 bases between. CDR3 region: CASSPQWGLNTEAFF. The CDR3 DNA is TGTGCCAGCAGCCCGCAATGGGGTTTGAACACTGAAGCTTTCTTT. The full variable domain, its missing parts supplied by reference TRBV7-2 and TRBJ1-1, is GAGVSQSPSNKVTEKGKDVELRCDPISGHTALYWYRQSLGQGLEFLIYFQGNSAPDKSGLPSDRFSAERTGGSVSTLTIQRTQQEDSAVYLCASSPQWGLNTEAFFGQGTRLTVV.

The sample holds many counts of this clonotype. The rearrangement uses TRBV19 and TRBJ1-1, with TRBD1 as a possible D gene (5 bases). The germline V gene has CDR1 LNHDA and CDR2 SQIVND (reference sequence). Trimming removed 5 bases at V and 5 bases at J, with 9 bases between. There are 12 residues in the CDR3. CDR3 region: CASSFRVTEAFF. The CDR3 DNA sequence: TGTGCCAGTAGTTTCAGGGTAACTGAAGCTTTCTTT. The whole variable domain, filled in from reference TRBV19 and TRBJ1-1, reads DGGITQSPKYLFRKEGQNVTLSCEQNLNHDAMYWYRQDPGQGLRLIYYSQIVNDFQKGDIAEGYSVSREKKESFPLTVTSAQKNPTAFYLCASSFRVTEAFFGQGTRLTVV.

This sequence joins TRBV20-1 and TRBJ2-1, with D possibly matching TRBD1 (6 bases). Per the germline V gene, CDR1 is DFQATT and CDR2 is SNEGSKA (reference sequence). V shed 3 bases and J shed 5 bases, with 17 bases lying between them. This CDR3 contains 15 residues. This CDR3 is CSASFPVGAHNEQFF. For the CDR3, the DNA is TGCAGTGCTAGTTTTCCCGTGGGGGCCCACAATGAGCAGTTCTTC.

The rearrangement links TRBV11-2 to TRBJ2-3; D is possibly TRBD1 (6 bases). This CDR3 has 15 amino acids. The germline CDR1 and CDR2 sequences are SGHAT and FQNNGV. The ends were cut back, 0 bases at V and 0 bases at J, with 7 bases in the middle. The DNA for the CDR3 is TGTGCCAGCAGCTTAGACCAGGGGAGCACAGATACGCAGTATTTT. Amino acids: CASSLDQGSTDTQYF.

V and J are TRBV7-6 and TRBJ2-3; D is possibly TRBD1 or TRBD2 (5 bases each). The ends were cut back, 5 bases at V and 5 bases at J, with 17 bases in the middle. CDR3 length: 15 residues. The germline gives CDR1 SGHVS, CDR2 FNYEAQ. The CDR3 spells CASSPLGGIKDTQYF. DNA for the CDR3: TGTGCCAGCAGCCCCCTTGGGGGTATCAAAGATACGCAGTATTTT. The full variable domain, with the rest looked up from reference TRBV7-6 and TRBJ2-3, is GAGVSQSPRYKVTKRGQDVALRCDPISGHVSLYWYRQALGQGPEFLTYFNYEAQQDKSGLPNDRFSAERPEGSISTLTIQRTEQRDSAMYRCASSPLGGIKDTQYFGPGTRLTVL.